This entry lists 15 T cell receptor beta chains sequenced from one sample in a study of shared clonotypes between healthy human individuals. TCRdb's table, derived via immunoSEQ multiplex PCR, lists solely in-frame clones and lacks some. Of 650,000 to 700,000 clones listed, about 92% are singletons. The sequenced sample consisted of memory CD8+ T cells from PBMCs. Noted subset: CD45RO+ cells pooled with CCR7-negative TemRA cells. Receptors originate from a man aged 18 to 29 in good health. Some clones in this sample may be carry-over from other donors' samples.

This sequence joins TRBV18 and TRBJ2-5, with TRBD2 identical over 7 bases. In germline, CDR1 is KGHSH, CDR2 LQKENI. Trimming cost V 4 bases and J 5 bases; bases outside gene matches: 25. The CDR3 is made up of 20 amino acids. The CDR3 region is CASSLTFGFAGEVMGETQYF. Here the CDR3 DNA reads TGTGCCAGCTCACTAACATTCGGCTTCGCGGGAGAGGTAATGGGGGAGACCCAGTACTTC.

The rearrangement uses TRBV5-6 and TRBJ2-6; possibly TRBD2 for D (6 bases). The V gene's germline CDR1 is SGHDT and CDR2 YYEEEE. This CDR3 region has 15 residues. V was pared by 3 bases and J by 1 base, with 8 bases between. The CDR3 here is CASSYGTSGANVLTF. The CDR3 coding sequence is TGTGCCAGCAGCTACGGGACTTCTGGGGCCAACGTCCTGACTTTC.

The count of this clone is one. This chain joins TRBV27 and TRBJ2-7; perhaps TRBD1 as D (6 bases). This CDR3 is built from 15 residues. Looked up from germline, CDR1 is MNHEY and CDR2 is SMNVEV (reference sequence). V dropped 2 bases and J dropped 2 bases, with 13 bases sitting between them. This CDR3 is CASSLDNRVPYEQYF. For the CDR3, the DNA is TGTGCCAGCAGTTTAGATAACAGGGTCCCCTACGAGCAGTACTTC.

The rearrangement links TRBV19 to TRBJ1-5; D may be TRBD1 (6 bases). CDR3 length equals 16 residues. The germline V and J ends were trimmed by 3 bases and 1 base, with 13 bases remaining between them. Germline lookup yields CDR1 LNHDA and CDR2 SQIVND (reference sequence). In nucleotides, the CDR3 is TGTGCCAGTAGTATGGGGGCCGTCTTGAGCAATCAGCCCCAGCATTTT. Amino acid sequence: CASSMGAVLSNQPQHF.

This chain links TRBV2 with TRBJ1-3; D is ambiguous. With 8 bases removed from V and 0 bases from J, the gap between germline ends came to 11 bases. Germline values: CDR1 SNHLY, CDR2 FYNNEI. This CDR3 region has 14 residues. The CDR3, as DNA: TGTGCCAGCCCCGACGCACGCTCTGGAAACACCATATATTTT. Protein product: CASPDARSGNTIYF.

The chain has TRBV7-8 and TRBJ2-3; no firm D call. This CDR3 region has 16 residues. The V and J ends lost 2 bases and 1 base respectively, with 13 bases between them. Germline CDR1 reads SGHVS; CDR2 reads FQNEAQ. For the CDR3, the DNA is TGTGCCAGCAGCTTATATCAAGACGCCCGCACAGATACGCAGTATTTT. Amino acid sequence: CASSLYQDARTDTQYF.

The chain has TRBV11-3 and TRBJ2-7; D is unresolved. The CDR3 spans 13 residues. V shed 5 bases and J shed 3 bases, with 11 bases lying between them. Germline V gene data show CDR1 as SGHNT and CDR2 as YENEEA. The CDR3: CASSDAHGYEQYF. In DNA form, the CDR3 reads TGTGCCAGCAGCGATGCTCACGGCTACGAGCAGTACTTC.

This chain joins TRBV27 and TRBJ2-1; 14 nucleotides line up with TRBD2. The CDR3 runs to 15 residues. CDR1 and CDR2 from the germline V gene are MNHEY and SMNVEV (reference sequence). The V gene end was trimmed by 3 bases and the J gene end by 6 bases; junction bases not matched to a gene: 1. The CDR3 coding sequence is TGTGCCAGCAGTTTGACTAGCGGGAGGGCCAATGAGCAGTTCTTC. Translated, it gives CASSLTSGRANEQFF.

J is TRBJ2-1 and V is TRBV5-6; D is tentatively TRBD1 or TRBD2 (5 bases each). The V and J ends lost 2 bases and 4 bases respectively, with 16 bases between them. There are 16 residues in the CDR3. Germline V CDR1 and CDR2: SGHDT, YYEEEE. The CDR3 region is CASSFEGSPVYNEQFF. CDR3 nucleotides: TGTGCCAGCAGCTTTGAGGGGAGCCCAGTGTACAATGAGCAGTTCTTC.

The V gene is TRBV9, the J gene TRBJ2-5, with TRBD2 matching 8 bases. The CDR3 loop spans 18 amino acids. Germline CDR1 and CDR2: SGDLS and YYNGEE. The ends lost 0 bases at V and 2 bases at J; junction bases unmatched: 12. This CDR3 reads CASSVGPGLDAFQETQYF. CDR3 bases: TGTGCCAGCAGCGTAGGCCCGGGACTAGACGCGTTTCAAGAGACCCAGTACTTC.

The genes are TRBV4-2 and TRBJ1-1; D might be TRBD1 (5 bases). V was clipped by 0 bases and J by 5 bases, with 13 bases between them. The CDR3 runs to 15 residues. CDR1 LGHNA and CDR2 YNFKEQ come from the germline V gene. Written as DNA, the CDR3 is TGTGCCAGCAGCCAAGAATCAGGGTGGAGGACTGAAGCTTTCTTT. Protein sequence: CASSQESGWRTEAFF.

The genes are TRBV6-1 and TRBJ2-1, with D tentatively TRBD1 (5 bases). Trimming pared 3 bases from V and 4 bases from J, leaving 16 bases between. Germline V gives CDR1 MNHNS, CDR2 SASEGT. There are 16 residues in the CDR3. The CDR3, as DNA: TGTGCCAGCAGTGACCTAGAGAAGGGGCCATACAATGAGCAGTTCTTC. Translating gives CASSDLEKGPYNEQFF.

The V gene is TRBV19, the J gene TRBJ1-2; TRBD1 matches at 9 bases. The CDR3 is 12 residues long. J gave up 8 bases and V 10 bases, and 8 bases lay outside the gene matches. Per germline, CDR1 LNHDA and CDR2 SQIVND (reference sequence). Here the CDR3 DNA reads TGTGCCACCAGGGGACAGGGCGACGGCTACACCTTC. Encoded protein: CATRGQGDGYTF.

V is TRBV27 and J is TRBJ1-1, with D uncertain. V was pared by 3 bases and J by 4 bases, with 9 bases between. The CDR3 covers 13 residues. Per the germline V gene, CDR1 is MNHEY and CDR2 is SMNVEV (reference sequence). CDR3 nucleotide sequence: TGTGCCAGCAGTTTGGTCAGCCGCACTGAAGCTTTCTTT. Protein product: CASSLVSRTEAFF.

A single count supports this clone. The chain joins TRBV28 to TRBJ1-2; D is ambiguous. The CDR3 length is 14 residues. CDR1 and CDR2 from the germline V gene are MDHEN and SYDVKM. With 7 bases removed from V and 4 bases from J, the gap between germline ends came to 16 bases. The chain's CDR3 is CASTPAQAGYGYTF. The CDR3 coding sequence is TGTGCCAGCACCCCGGCTCAAGCTGGCTATGGCTACACCTTC.